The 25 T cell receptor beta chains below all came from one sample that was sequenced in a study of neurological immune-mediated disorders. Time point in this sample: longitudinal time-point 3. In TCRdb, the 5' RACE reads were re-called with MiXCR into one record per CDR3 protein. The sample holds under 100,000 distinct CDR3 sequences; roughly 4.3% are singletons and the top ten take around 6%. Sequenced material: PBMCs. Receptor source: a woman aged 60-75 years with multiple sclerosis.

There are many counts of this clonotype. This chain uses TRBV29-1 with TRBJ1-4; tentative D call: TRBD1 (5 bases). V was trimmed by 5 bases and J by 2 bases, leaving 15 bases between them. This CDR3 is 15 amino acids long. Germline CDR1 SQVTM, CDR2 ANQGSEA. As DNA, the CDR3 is TGCAGCGTTTCGACAGCGGTCGGGACTAATGAAAAACTGTTTTTT. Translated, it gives CSVSTAVGTNEKLFF.

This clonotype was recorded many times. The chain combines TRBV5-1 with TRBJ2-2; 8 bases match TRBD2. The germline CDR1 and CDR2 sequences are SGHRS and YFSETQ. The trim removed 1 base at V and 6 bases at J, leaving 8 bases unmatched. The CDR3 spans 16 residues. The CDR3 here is CASSLSQRGKAGELFF. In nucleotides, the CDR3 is TGCGCCAGCAGCTTGAGCCAGCGGGGGAAGGCCGGGGAGCTGTTTTTT.

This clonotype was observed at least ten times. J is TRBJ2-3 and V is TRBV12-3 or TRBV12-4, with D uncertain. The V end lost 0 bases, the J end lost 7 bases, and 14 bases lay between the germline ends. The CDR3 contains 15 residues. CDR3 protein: CASSLASPAGNTQYF. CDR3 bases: TGTGCCAGCAGTTTAGCCTCCCCAGCTGGGAATACGCAGTATTTT.

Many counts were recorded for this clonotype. The CDR3 region has the DNA TGTGCCAGCAGTCTGGGAACGAGGGGTCTTGAGCAGTTCTTC. Amino acid sequence: CASSLGTRGLEQFF. The V gene is TRBV3-1, the J gene TRBJ2-1; D assignment may be TRBD1 or TRBD2 (5 bases each). V was shortened by 6 bases and J by 9 bases, with 18 bases between the two germline ends. Per the germline V gene, CDR1 is LGHDT and CDR2 is YNNKEL (reference sequence). The CDR3 is 14 amino acids.

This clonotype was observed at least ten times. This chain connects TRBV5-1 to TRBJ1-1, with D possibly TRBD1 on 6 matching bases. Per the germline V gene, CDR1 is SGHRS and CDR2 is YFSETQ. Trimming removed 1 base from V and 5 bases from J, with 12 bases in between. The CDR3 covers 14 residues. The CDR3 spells CASSLYGRGTEAFF. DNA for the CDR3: TGCGCCAGCAGCTTGTACGGGAGGGGGACTGAAGCTTTCTTT. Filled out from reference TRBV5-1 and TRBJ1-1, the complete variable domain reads KAGVTQTPRYLIKTRGQQVTLSCSPISGHRSVSWYQQTPGQGLQFLFEYFSETQRNKGNFPGRFSGRQFSNSRSEMNVSTLELGDSALYLCASSLYGRGTEAFFGQGTRLTVV.

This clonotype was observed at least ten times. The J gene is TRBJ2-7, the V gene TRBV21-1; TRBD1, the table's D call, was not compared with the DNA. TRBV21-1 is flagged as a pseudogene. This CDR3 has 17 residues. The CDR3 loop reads CASSKARSGTGLYEQYF. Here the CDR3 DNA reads TGTGCCAGCAGCAAAGCGCGATCAGGGACAGGCCTCTACGAGCAGTACTTC.

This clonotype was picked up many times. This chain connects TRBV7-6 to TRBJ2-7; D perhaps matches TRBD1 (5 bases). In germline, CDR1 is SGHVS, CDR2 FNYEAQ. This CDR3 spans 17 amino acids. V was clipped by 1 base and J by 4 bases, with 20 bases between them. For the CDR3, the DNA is TGTGCCAGCAGCTTAGGTTTAAGGGGCCAAGTCTCTTACGAGCAGTACTTC. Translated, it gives CASSLGLRGQVSYEQYF.

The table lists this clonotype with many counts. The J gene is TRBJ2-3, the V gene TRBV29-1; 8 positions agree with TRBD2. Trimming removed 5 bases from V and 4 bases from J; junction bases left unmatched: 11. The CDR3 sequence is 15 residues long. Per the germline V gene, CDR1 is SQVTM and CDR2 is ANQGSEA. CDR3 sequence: CSVTGHSGGADTQYF. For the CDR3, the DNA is TGCAGCGTTACAGGACACTCGGGGGGGGCAGATACGCAGTATTTT.

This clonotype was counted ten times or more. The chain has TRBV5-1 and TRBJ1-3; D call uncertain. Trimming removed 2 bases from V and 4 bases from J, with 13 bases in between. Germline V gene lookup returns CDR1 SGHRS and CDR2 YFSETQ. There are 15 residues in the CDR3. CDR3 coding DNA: TGCGCCAGCAGCTTTCCCGACCCAGCCGGAAACACCATATATTTT. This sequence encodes CASSFPDPAGNTIYF.

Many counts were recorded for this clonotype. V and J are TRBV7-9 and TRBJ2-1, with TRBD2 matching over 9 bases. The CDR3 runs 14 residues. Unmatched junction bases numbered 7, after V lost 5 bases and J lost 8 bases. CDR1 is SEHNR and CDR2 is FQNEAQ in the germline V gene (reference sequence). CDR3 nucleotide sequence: TGTGCCAGCAGCCTTAGCGGGGGTAGGGATGAGCAGTTCTTC. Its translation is CASSLSGGRDEQFF. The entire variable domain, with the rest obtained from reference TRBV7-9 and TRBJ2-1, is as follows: DTGVSQNPRHKITKRGQNVTFRCDPISEHNRLYWYRQTLGQGPEFLTYFQNEAQLEKSRLLSDRFSAERPKGSFSTLEIQRTEQGDSAMYLCASSLSGGRDEQFFGPGTRLTVL.

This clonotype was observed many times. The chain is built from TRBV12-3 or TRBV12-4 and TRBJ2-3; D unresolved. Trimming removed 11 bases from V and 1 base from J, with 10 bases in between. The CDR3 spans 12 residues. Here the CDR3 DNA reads TGTGCCTCCAGTGGACGCACAGATACGCAGTATTTT. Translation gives CASSGRTDTQYF.

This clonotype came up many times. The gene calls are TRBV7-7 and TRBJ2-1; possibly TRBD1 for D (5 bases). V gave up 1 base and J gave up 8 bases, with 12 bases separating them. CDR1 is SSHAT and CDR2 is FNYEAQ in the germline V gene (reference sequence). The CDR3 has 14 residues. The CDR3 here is CASSLDWGQDEQFF. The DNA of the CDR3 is TGTGCCAGCAGCTTAGATTGGGGCCAGGATGAGCAGTTCTTC. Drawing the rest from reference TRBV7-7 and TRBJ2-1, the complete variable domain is GAGVSQSPRYKVTKRGQDVTLRCDPISSHATLYWYQQALGQGPEFLTYFNYEAQPDKSGLPSDRFSAERPEGSISTLTIQRTEQRDSAMYRCASSLDWGQDEQFFGPGTRLTVL.

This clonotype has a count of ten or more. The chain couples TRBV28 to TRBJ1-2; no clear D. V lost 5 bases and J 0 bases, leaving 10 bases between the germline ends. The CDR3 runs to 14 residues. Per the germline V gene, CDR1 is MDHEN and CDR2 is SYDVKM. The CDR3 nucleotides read TGTGCCAGCAGTCCCCCCGGAACTAACTATGGCTACACCTTC. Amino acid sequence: CASSPPGTNYGYTF.

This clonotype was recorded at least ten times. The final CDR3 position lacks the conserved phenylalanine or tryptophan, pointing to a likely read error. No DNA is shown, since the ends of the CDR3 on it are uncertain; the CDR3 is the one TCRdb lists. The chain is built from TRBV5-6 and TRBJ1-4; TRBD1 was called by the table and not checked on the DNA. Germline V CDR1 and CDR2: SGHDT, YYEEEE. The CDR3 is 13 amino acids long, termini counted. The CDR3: CASSFGSMDRKMN.

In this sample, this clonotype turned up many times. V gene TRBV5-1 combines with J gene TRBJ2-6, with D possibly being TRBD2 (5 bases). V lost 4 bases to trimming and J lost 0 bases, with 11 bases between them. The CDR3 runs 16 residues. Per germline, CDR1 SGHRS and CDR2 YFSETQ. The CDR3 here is CASSTGLNSGANVLTF. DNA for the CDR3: TGCGCCAGCAGCACCGGACTGAACTCTGGGGCCAACGTCCTGACTTTC.

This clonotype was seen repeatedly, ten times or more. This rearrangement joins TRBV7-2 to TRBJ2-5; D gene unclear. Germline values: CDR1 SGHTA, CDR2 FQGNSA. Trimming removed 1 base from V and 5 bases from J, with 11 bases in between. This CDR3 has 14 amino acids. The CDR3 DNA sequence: TGTGCCAGCAGCTTAGGCAATAGCATGGAGACCCAGTACTTC. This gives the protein CASSLGNSMETQYF.

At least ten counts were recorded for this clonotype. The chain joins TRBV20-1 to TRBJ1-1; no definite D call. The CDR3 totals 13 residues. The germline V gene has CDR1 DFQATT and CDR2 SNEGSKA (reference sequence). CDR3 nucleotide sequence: TGCAGGTCCCTAAATAGGGAGAACACTGAAGCTTTCTTT. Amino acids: CRSLNRENTEAFF.

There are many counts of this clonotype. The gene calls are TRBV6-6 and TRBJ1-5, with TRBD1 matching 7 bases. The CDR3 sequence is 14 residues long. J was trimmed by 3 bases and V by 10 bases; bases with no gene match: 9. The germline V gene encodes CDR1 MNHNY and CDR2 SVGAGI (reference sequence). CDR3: CATWVDRDNQPQHF. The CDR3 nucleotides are TGTGCCACCTGGGTCGACAGGGACAATCAGCCCCAGCATTTT.

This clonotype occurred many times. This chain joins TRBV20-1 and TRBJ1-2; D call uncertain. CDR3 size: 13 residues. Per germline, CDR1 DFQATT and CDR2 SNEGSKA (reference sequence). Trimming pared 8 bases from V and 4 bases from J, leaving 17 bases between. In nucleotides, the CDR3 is TGCAGTACGACCGGTGGATCTGGCTATGGCTACACCTTC. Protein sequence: CSTTGGSGYGYTF.

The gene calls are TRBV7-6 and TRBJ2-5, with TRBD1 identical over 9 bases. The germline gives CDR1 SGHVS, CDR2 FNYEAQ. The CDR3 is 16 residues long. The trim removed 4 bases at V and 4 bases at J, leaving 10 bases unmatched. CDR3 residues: CASSSPTGGFSETQYF. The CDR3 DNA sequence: TGTGCCAGCAGCTCACCGACAGGGGGGTTTTCAGAGACCCAGTACTTC. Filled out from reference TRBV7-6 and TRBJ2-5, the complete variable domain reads GAGVSQSPRYKVTKRGQDVALRCDPISGHVSLYWYRQALGQGPEFLTYFNYEAQQDKSGLPNDRFSAERPEGSISTLTIQRTEQRDSAMYRCASSSPTGGFSETQYFGPGTRLLVL.

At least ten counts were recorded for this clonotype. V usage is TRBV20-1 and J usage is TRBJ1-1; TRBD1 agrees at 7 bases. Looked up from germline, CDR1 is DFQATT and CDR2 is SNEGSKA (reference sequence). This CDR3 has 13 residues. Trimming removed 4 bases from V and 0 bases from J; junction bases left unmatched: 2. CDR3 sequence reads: CSATGGVNTEAFF. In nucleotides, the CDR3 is TGCAGTGCTACAGGGGGTGTGAACACTGAAGCTTTCTTT.

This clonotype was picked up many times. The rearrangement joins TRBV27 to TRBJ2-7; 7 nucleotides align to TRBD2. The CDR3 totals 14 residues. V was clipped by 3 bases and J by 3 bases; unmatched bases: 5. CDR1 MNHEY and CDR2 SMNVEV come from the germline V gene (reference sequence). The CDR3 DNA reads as TGTGCCAGCAGTTTCTGGGGGGGAAGCTACGAGCAGTACTTC. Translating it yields CASSFWGGSYEQYF.

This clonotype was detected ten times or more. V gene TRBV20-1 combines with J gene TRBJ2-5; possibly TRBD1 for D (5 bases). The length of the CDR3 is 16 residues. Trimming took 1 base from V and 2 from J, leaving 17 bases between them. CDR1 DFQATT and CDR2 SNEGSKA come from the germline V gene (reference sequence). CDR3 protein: CSARAGPPKGQETQYF. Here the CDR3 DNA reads TGCAGTGCTAGAGCAGGGCCCCCAAAGGGGCAAGAGACCCAGTACTTC.

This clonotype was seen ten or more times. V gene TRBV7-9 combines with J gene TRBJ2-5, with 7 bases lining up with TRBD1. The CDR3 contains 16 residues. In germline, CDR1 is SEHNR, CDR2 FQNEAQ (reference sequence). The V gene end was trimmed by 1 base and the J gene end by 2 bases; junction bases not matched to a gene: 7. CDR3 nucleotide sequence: TGTGCCAGCAGCTTAGGAGGTTGGGGACAGCAAGAGACCCAGTACTTC. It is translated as CASSLGGWGQQETQYF.

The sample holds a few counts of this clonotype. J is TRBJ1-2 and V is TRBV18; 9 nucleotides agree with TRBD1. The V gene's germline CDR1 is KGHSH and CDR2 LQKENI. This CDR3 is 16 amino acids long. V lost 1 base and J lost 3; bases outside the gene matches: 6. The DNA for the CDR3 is TGTGCCAGCTCACCACTTCCGCGGACAGGGGACTATGGCTACACCTTC. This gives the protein CASSPLPRTGDYGYTF.